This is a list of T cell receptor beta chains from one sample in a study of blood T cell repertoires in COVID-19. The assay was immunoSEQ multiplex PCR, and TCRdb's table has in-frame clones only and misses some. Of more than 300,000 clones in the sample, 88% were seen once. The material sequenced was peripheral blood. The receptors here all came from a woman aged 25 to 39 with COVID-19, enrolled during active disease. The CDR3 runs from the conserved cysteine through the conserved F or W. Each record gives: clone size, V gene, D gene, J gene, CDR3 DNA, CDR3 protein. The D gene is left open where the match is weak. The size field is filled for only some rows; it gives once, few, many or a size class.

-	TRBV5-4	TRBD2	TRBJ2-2	TGTGCCAGCAGCTTTGGGCACGGGAGGGCCGGGGAGCTGTTTTTT	CASSFGHGRAGELFF
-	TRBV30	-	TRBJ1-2	TGTGCCTGGAGCCCCCTGAGCTATGGCTACACCTTC	CAWSPLSYGYTF
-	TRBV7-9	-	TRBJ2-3	TGTGCCAGCAGCTTTGGGGTCGGGGGCACAGATACGCAGTATTTT	CASSFGVGGTDTQYF
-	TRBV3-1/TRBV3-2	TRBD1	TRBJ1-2	TGTGCCAGCAGCCAATATACCAGGGGGGATAGGAACTATGGCTACACCTTC	CASSQYTRGDRNYGYTF
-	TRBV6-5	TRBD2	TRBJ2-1	TGTGCCAGCAGTCCCCTACGACTAGCTTCGGATGAGCAGTTCTTC	CASSPLRLASDEQFF
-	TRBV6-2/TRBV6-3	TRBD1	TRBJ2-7	TGTGCCAGCAGCACCAGACAGGGGGCCTACGAGCAGTACTTC	CASSTRQGAYEQYF
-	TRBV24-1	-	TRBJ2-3	TGTGCCACCAGTGGGCGGGGTTCGGGGGATACGCAGTATTTT	CATSGRGSGDTQYF
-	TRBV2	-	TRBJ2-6	TGTGCCAGCAGTGAAATCAGGGGGGCCAACGTCCTGACTTTC	CASSEIRGANVLTF
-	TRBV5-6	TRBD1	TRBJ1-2	TGTGCCAGCAGCCCTGACAGGGGGGAGACTGGCTACACCTTC	CASSPDRGETGYTF
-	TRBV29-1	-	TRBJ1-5	TGCAGCGTCGGAGGGGAAACTCCCAATCAGCCCCAGCATTTT	CSVGGETPNQPQHF
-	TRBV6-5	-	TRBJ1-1	TGTGCCAGCAGTAGGGGCCCCCTGAACACTGAAGCTTTCTTT	CASSRGPLNTEAFF
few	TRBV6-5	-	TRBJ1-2	TGTGCCAGCAGTTACTCGAGCGGTTTTAAGCGTGGCTACACCTTC	CASSYSSGFKRGYTF
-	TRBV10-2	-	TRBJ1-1	TGCGCCAGCACAGGACTTCAAATGAACACTGAAGCTTTCTTT	CASTGLQMNTEAFF
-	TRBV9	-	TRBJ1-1	TGTGCCAGCAGCGCGGGGGGGCTCGGGACTGAAGCTTTCTTT	CASSAGGLGTEAFF
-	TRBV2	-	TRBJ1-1	TGTGCCAGCAGTGGGGATCGCGGTGGGACAACATTAAGGGCTTTCTTT	CASSGDRGGTTLRAFF
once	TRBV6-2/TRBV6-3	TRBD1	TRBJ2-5	TGTGCCAGCAGTTACTCCACAGGGGGCTTGGAAGAGACCCAGTACTTC	CASSYSTGGLEETQYF
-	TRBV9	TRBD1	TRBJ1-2	TGTGCCAGCAGCGCCTACATGACCGGGACAGTTCGTGAGAATGGCTACACCTTC	CASSAYMTGTVRENGYTF
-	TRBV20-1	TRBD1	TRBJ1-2	TGCAGTGCTAGTACGACAGGGGGGGACTATGGCTACACCTTC	CSASTTGGDYGYTF
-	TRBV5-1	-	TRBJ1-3	TGCGCCAGCAGCTTGGCCTCTCCAGATGGAAACACCATATATTTT	CASSLASPDGNTIYF
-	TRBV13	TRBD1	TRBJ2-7	TGTGCCAGCAGCGCCGGGACAGTAGTTTACTACGAGCAGTACTTC	CASSAGTVVYYEQYF
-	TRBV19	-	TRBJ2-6	TGTGCCAGTAGAGAAGGGGCGATCTCTGGGGCCAACGTCCTGACTTTC	CASREGAISGANVLTF
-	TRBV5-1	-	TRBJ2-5	TGCGCATCCAGCTCCGGGGGTGGACAAGAGACCCAGTACTTC	CASSSGGGQETQYF